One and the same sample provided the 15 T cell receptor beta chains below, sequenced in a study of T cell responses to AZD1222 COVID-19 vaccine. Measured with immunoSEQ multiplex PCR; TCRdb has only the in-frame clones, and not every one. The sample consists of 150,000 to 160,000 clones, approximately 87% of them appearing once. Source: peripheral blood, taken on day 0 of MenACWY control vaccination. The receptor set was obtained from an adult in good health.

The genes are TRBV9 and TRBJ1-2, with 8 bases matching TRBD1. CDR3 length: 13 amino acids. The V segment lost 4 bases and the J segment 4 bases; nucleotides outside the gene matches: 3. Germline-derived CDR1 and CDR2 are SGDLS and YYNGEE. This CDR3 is CASSPDRVYGYTF. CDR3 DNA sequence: TGTGCCAGCAGCCCGGACAGGGTCTATGGCTACACCTTC.

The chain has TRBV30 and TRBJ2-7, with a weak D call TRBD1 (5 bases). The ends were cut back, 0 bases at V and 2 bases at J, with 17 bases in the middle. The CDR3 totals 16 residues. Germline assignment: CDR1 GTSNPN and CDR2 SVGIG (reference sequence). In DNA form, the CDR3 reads TGTGCCTGGAGTGTACGTTGGGGCAGGGCCACCTACGAGCAGTACTTC. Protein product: CAWSVRWGRATYEQYF.

CDR3 in amino acids: CASGWDSHYGYTF. The CDR3 coding sequence is TGTGCCAGTGGATGGGACAGCCACTATGGCTACACCTTC. The genes are TRBV19 and TRBJ1-2; 7 bases match TRBD1. The CDR3 has 13 residues. Germline V gene sequence: CDR1 LNHDA, CDR2 SQIVND (reference sequence). The J segment lost 3 bases and the V segment lost 8 bases, leaving 6 bases of the junction unmatched.

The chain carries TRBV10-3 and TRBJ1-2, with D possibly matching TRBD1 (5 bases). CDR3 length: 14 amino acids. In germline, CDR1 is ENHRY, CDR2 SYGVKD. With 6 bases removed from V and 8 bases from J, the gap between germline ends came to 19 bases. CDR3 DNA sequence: TGTGCCATCAGGGTAACAGGACCGGTTGAGGGCTACACCTTC. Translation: CAIRVTGPVEGYTF.

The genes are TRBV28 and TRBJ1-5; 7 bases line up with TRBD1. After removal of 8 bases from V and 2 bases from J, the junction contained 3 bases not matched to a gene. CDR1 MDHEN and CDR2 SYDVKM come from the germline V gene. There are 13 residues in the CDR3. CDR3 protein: CASVTGGNQPQHF. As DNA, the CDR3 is TGTGCCAGCGTTACAGGGGGCAATCAGCCCCAGCATTTT.

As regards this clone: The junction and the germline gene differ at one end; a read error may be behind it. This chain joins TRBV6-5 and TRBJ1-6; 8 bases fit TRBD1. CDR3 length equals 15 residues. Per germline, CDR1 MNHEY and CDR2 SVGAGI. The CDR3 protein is CASSNSGGLLSPLHF. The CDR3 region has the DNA TGTGCCAGCAGTAACTCAGGGGGCCTTTTATCACCCCTCCACTTT.

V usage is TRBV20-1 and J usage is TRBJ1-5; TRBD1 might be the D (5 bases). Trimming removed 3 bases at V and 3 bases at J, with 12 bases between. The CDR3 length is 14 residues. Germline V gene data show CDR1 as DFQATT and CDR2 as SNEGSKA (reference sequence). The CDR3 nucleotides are TGCAGTGCTAGTCGGACAACTCCCAATCAGCCCCAGCATTTT. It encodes CSASRTTPNQPQHF.

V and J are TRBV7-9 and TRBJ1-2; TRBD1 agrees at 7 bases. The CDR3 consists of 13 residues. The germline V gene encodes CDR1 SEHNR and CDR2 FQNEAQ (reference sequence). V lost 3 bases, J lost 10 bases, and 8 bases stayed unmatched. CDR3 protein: CASSFQGVPVYTF. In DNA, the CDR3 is TGTGCCAGCAGCTTCCAGGGGGTTCCCGTCTACACCTTC.

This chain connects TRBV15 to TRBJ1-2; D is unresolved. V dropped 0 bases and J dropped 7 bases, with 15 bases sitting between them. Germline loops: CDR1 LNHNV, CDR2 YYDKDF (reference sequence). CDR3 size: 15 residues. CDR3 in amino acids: CATSRDSAGVGGYTF. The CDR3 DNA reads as TGTGCCACCAGCAGAGATTCGGCGGGTGTAGGTGGCTACACCTTC.

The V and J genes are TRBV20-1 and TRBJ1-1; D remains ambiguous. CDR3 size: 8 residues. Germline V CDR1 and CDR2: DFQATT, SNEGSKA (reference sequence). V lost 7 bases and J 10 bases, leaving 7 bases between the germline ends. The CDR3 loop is CSVVGAFF. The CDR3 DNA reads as TGCAGTGTTGTGGGAGCTTTCTTT.

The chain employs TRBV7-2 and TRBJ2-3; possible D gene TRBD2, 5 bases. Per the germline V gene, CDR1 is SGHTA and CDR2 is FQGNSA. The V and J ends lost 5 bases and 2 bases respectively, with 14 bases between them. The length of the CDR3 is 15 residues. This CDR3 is CASSRQAGHTDTQYF. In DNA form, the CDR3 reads TGTGCCAGCAGCCGCCAGGCGGGCCACACAGATACGCAGTATTTT.

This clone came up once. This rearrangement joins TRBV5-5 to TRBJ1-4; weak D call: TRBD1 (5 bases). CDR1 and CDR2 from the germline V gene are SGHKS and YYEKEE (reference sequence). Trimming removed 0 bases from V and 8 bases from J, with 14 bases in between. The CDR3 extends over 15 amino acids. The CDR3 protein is CASSLDQGWGEKLFF. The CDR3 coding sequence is TGTGCCAGCAGCTTGGATCAGGGATGGGGGGAAAAACTGTTTTTT.

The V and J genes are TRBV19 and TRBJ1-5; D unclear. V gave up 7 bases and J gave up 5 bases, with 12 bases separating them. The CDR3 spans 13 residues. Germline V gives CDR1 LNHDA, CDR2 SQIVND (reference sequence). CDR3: CASNMARYQPQHF. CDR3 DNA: TGTGCCAGTAACATGGCCCGTTATCAGCCCCAGCATTTT.

In DNA, the CDR3 is TGTGCCATCAGTGGGGGCAGGATGGGGCAGCCCCAGCATTTT. It specifies CAISGGRMGQPQHF. The chain recombines TRBV10-3 with TRBJ1-5, with D possibly matching TRBD1 (5 bases). V lost 4 bases and J 7 bases, leaving 14 bases between the germline ends. This CDR3 is built from 14 residues. Germline V gene sequence: CDR1 ENHRY, CDR2 SYGVKD.

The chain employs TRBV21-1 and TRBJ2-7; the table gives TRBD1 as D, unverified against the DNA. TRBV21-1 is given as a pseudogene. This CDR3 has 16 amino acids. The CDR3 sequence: CASSKLNGLVDYEQYV. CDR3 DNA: TGTGCCAGCAGCAAATTGAATGGGCTCGTAGACTACGAGCAGTACGTC.